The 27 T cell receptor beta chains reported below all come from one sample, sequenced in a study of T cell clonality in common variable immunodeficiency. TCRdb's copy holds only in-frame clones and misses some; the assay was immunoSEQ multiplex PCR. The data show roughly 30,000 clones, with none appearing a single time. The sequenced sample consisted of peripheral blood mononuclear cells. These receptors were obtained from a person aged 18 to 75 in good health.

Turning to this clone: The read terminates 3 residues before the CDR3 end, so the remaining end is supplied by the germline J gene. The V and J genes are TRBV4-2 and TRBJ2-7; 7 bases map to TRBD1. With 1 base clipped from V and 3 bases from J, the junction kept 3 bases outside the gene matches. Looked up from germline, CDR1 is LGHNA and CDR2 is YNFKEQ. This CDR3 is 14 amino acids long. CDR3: CASSQGQGDYEQYF. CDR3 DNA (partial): TGTGCCAGCAGCCAAGGACAGGGAGACTACGAG.

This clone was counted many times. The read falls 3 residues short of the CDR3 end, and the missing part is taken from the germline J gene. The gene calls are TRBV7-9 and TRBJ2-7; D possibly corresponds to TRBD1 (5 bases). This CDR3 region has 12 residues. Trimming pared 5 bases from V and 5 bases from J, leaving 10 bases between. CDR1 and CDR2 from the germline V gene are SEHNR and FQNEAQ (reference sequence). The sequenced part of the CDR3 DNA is TGTGCCAGCAGCCTCGTAGGGGACGAG. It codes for CASSLVGDE. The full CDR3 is CASSLVGDEQYF.

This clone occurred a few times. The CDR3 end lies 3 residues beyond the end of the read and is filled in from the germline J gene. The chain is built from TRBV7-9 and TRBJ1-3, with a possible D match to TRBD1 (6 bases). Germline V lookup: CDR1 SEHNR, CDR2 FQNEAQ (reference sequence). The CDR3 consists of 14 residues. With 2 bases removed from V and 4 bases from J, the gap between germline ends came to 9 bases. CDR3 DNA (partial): TGTGCCAGCAGCTTAACAGGGACGGGAAACACC. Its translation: CASSLTGTGNT. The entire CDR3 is CASSLTGTGNTIYF.

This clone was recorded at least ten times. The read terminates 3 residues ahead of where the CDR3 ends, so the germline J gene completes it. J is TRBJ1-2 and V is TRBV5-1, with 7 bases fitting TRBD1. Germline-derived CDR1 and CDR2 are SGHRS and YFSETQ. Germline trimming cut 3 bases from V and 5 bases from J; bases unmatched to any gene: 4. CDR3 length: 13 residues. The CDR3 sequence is CASSWGTEYGYTF. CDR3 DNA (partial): TGCGCCAGCAGCTGGGGGACAGAGTATGGC.

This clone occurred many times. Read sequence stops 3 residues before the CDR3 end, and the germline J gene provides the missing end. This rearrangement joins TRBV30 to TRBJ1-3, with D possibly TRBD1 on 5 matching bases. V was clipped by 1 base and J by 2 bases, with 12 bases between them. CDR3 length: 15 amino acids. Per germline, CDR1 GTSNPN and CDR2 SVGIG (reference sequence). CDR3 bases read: TGTGCCTGGAGTGCGGACCGGGGGGCTGGAAACACC. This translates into CAWSADRGAGNT. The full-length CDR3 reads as CAWSADRGAGNTIYF.

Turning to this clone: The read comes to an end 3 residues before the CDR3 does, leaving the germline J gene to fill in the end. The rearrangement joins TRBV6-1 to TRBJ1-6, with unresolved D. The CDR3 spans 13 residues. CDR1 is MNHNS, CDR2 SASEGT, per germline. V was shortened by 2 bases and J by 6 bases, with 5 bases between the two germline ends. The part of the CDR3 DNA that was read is TGTGCCAGCAGTGAACCAGTTAATTCACCC. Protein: CASSEPVNSP. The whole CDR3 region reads CASSEPVNSPLHF.

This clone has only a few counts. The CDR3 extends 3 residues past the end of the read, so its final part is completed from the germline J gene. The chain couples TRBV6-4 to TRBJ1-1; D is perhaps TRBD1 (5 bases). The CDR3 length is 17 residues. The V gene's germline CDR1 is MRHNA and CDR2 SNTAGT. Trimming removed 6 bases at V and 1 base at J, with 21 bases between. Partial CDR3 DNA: TGTGCCAGCAGCGACACCGGGACTCTTTCGGCGAACACTGAA. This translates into CASSDTGTLSANTE. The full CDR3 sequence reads CASSDTGTLSANTEAFF.

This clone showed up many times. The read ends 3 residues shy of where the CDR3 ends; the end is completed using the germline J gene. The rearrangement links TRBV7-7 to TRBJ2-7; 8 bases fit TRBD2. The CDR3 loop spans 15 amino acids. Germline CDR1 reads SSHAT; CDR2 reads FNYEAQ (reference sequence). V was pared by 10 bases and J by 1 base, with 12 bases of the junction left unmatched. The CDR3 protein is CAISPVAGQSYEQYF. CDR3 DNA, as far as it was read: TGTGCCATCTCCCCGGTAGCGGGGCAATCCTACGAG. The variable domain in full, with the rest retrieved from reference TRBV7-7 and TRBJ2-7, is GAGVSQSPRYKVTKRGQDVTLRCDPISSHATLYWYQQALGQGPEFLTYFNYEAQPDKSGLPSDRFSAERPEGSISTLTIQRTEQRDSAMYRCAISPVAGQSYEQYFGPGTRLTVT.

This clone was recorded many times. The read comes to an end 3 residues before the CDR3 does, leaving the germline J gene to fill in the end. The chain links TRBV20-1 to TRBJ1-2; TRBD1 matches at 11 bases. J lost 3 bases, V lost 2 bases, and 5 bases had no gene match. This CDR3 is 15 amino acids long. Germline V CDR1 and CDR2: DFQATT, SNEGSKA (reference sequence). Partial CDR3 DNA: TGCAGTGCTAGATACCGGGACAGGGGGTACTATGGC. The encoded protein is CSARYRDRGYYG. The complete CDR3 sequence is CSARYRDRGYYGYTF.

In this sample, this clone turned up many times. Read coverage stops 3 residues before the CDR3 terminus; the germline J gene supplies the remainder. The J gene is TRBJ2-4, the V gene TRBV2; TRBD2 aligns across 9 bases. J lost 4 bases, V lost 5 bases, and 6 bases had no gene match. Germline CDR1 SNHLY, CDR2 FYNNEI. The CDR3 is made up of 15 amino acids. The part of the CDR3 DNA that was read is TGTGCCAGCAGTCCCCTCAGCGGGGGGAAAAACATT. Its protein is CASSPLSGGKNI. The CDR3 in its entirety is CASSPLSGGKNIQYF.

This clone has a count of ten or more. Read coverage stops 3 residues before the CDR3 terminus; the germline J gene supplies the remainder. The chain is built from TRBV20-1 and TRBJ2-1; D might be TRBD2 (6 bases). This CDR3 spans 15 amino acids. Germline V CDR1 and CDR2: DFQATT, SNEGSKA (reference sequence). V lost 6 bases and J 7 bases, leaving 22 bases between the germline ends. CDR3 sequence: CSATPVERVGNEQFF. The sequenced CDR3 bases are TGCAGTGCCACCCCAGTGGAGCGGGTGGGGAATGAG.

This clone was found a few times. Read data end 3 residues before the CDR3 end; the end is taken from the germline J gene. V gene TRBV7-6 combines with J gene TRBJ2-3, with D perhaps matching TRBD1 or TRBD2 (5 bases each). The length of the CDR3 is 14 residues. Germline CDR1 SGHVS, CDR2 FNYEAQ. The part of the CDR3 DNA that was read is TGTGCCAGCAGCCCAGGACCAAGGGGAGAGACG. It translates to CASSPGPRGET. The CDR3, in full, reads CASSPGPRGETQYF. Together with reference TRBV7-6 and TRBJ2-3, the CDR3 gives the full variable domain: GAGVSQSPRYKVTKRGQDVALRCDPISGHVSLYWYRQALGQGPEFLTYFNYEAQQDKSGLPNDRFSAERPEGSISTLTIQRTEQRDSAMYRCASSPGPRGETQYFGPGTRLTVL.

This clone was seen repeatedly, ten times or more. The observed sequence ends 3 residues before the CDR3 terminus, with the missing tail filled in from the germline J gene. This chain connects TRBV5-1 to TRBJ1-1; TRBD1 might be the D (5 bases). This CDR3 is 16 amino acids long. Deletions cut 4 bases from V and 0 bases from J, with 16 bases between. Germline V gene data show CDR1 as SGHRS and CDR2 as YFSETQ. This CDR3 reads CASSPGGGRMNTEAFF. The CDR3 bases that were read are TGCGCCAGCAGCCCCGGGGGGGGACGGATGAACACTGAA.

CDR3 protein: CSAPEAGKGNTIYF. The covered CDR3 bases are TGCAGTGCCCCGGAGGCGGGGAAAGGAAACACC. This chain connects TRBV20-1 to TRBJ1-3, with unresolved D. Sequencing ends 3 residues short of the CDR3 end; the germline J gene provides the rest. Trimming took off 6 bases at V and 4 bases at J, with 16 bases between the two ends. Germline CDR1 is DFQATT and CDR2 is SNEGSKA (reference sequence). The CDR3 has 14 amino acids.

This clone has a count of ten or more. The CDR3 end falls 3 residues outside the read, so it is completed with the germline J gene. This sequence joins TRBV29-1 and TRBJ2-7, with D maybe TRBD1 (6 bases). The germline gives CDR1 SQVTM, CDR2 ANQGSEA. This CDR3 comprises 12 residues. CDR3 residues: CSYLQGSYEQYF. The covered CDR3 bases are TGCAGTTATTTACAGGGCTCCTACGAG.

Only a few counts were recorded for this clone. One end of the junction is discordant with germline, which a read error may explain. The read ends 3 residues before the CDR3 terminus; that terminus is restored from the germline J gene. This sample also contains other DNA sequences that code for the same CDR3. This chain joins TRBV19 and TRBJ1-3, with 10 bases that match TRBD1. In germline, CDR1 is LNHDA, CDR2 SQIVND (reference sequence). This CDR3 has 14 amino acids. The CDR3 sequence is CATTTGGSGNTIYF. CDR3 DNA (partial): TGTGCCACCACGACAGGGGGCTCTGGAAACACG.

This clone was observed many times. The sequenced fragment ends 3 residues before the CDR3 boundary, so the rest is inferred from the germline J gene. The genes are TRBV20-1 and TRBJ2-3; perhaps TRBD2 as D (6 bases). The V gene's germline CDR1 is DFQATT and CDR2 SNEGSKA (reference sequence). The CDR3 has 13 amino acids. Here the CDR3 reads CSATTSGRQPQYF. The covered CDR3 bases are TGCAGTGCTACCACGTCAGGGAGGCAGCCG.

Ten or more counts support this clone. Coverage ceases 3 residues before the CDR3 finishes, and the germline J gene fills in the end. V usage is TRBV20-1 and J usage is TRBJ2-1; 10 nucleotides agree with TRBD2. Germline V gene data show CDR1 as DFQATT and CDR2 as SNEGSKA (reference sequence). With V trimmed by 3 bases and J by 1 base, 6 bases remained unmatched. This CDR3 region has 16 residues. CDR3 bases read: TGCAGTGCTAGGGGGACTAGCGAAAGATCCTACAATGAG. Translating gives CSARGTSERSYNE. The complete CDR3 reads CSARGTSERSYNEQFF.

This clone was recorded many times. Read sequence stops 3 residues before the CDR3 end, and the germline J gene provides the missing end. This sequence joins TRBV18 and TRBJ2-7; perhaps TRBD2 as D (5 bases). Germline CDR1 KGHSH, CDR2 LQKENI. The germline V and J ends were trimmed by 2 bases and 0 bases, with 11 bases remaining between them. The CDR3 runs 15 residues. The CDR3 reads CASSPGLADSYEQYF. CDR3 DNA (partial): TGTGCCAGCTCACCAGGACTGGCCGACTCCTACGAG.

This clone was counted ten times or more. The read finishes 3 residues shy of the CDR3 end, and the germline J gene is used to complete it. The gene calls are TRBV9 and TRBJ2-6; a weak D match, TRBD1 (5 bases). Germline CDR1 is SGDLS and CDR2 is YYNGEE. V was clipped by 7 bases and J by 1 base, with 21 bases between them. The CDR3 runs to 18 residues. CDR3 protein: CASDNRGRMGSGANVLTF. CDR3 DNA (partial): TGTGCCAGCGATAATAGGGGCCGCATGGGGTCTGGGGCCAACGTC.

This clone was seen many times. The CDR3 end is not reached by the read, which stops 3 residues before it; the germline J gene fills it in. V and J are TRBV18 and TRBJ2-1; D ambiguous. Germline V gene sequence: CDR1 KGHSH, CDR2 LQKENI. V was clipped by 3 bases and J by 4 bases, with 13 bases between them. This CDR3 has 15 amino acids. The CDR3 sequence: CASSPKQTQYNEQFF. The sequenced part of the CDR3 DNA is TGTGCCAGCTCACCTAAACAGACACAATACAATGAG.

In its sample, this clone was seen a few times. CDR3 in amino acids: CSARDGGSTEAFF. The DNA read from the CDR3 is TGCAGTGCTAGAGATGGCGGGAGCACTGAA. The genes are TRBV20-1 and TRBJ1-1; D not resolved. Coverage ceases 3 residues before the CDR3 finishes, and the germline J gene fills in the end. The CDR3 extends over 13 amino acids. V was cut by 0 bases and J by 4 bases, with 9 bases left in between. Germline V gene data show CDR1 as DFQATT and CDR2 as SNEGSKA (reference sequence).

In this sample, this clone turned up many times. CDR3 residues: CASYQLGPYNEQFF. The DNA read from the CDR3 is TGCGCCAGCTATCAACTAGGCCCTTACAATGAG. The chain carries TRBV5-1 and TRBJ2-1; weak D call: TRBD2 (5 bases). The CDR3 end falls 3 residues outside the read, so it is completed with the germline J gene. Germline-derived CDR1 and CDR2 are SGHRS and YFSETQ. This CDR3 spans 14 amino acids. Trimming pared 7 bases from V and 4 bases from J, leaving 15 bases between.

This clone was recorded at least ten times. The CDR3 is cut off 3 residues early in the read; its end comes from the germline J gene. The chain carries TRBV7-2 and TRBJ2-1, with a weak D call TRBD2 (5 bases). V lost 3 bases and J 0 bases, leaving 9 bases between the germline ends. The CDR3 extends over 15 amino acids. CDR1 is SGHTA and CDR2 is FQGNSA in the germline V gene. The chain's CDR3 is CASSFQRSSYNEQFF. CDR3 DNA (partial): TGTGCCAGCAGCTTTCAGCGGAGCTCCTACAATGAG.

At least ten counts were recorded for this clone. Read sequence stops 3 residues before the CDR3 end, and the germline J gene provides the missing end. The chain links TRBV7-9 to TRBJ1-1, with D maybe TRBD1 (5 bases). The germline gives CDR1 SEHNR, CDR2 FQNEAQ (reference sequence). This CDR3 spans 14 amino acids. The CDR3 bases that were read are TGTGCCAGCAGCTTTTTCCAGGACACACAAGAA. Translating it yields CASSFFQDTQE. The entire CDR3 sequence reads CASSFFQDTQEAFF.

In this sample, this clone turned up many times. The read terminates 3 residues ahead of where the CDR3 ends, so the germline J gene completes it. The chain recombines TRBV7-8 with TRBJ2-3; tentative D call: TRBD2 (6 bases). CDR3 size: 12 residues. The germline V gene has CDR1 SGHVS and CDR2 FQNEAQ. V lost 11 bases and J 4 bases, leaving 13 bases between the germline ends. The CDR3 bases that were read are TGTGCCGCCGGGACTCTAGCAGATACG. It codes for CAAGTLADT. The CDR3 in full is CAAGTLADTQYF.

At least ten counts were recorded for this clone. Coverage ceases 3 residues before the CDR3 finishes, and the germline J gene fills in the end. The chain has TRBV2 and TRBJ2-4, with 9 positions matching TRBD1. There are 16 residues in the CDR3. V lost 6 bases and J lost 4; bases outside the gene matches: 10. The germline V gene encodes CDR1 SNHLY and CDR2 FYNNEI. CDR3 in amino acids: CASRASQGAPKNIQYF. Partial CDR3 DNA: TGTGCCAGCAGAGCATCACAGGGGGCCCCGAAAAACATT.